A selection of T cell receptor beta chains follows, all from one sample in a study of CD8 T cells in ankylosing spondylitis. One entry per CDR3 protein, called by TCRdb with MiXCR from the 5' RACE reads. The repertoire holds 150,000 to 200,000 distinct CDR3 sequences, with 25% to 35% as singletons. The sequenced material came from synovial fluid, either unsorted or a sorted T cell fraction (not recorded which). The origin of the receptors is a male donor with ankylosing spondylitis. Each CDR3 is given with its conserved first and last residue. The order of the fields is V gene, J gene, D gene, clone size, CDR3 DNA, CDR3 protein. The D gene is left open where the match is weak. Clone size is given for some rows only: seen once, a few or many times, or a class if the clone is expanded.

>TRBV5-6|TRBJ2-2|TRBD2|NA
TGTGCCAGCAGCTTTGAGCGGGAATCTTACACCGGGGAGCTGTTTTTT
CASSFERESYTGELFF
>TRBV4-3|TRBJ2-7|NA|many
TGCGCCAGCAGCCAAGATTTTGGGGGGAGTCGGGGGATTACCTACGAGCAGTACTTC
CASSQDFGGSRGITYEQYF
>TRBV27|TRBJ2-1|NA|NA
TGTGCCAGCAGTTCCTCGGGGATCGGTCTCTATGAGCAGTTCTTC
CASSSSGIGLYEQFF
>TRBV20-1|TRBJ2-7|NA|NA
TGCAGTGCTAGACGGGACTGGGGCTACGAGCAGTACTTC
CSARRDWGYEQYF
>TRBV20-1|TRBJ2-2|TRBD2|NA
TGCAGTGCTAGTGGGACTAGCGAAAGGGAGCTGTTTTTT
CSASGTSERELFF
>TRBV4-1|TRBJ1-6|TRBD1|NA
TGCGCCAGCAGCCCCCCGGGACAGAAATATTCACCCCTCCACTTT
CASSPPGQKYSPLHF
>TRBV7-9|TRBJ2-7|NA|few
TGTGCCAGCACCCTATCTGCCCGGGGGGCGAACTACGAGCAGTACTTC
CASTLSARGANYEQYF
>TRBV30|TRBJ2-7|TRBD1|NA
TGTGCCGGGACAGATCTGGGCTACGAGCAGTACTTC
CAGTDLGYEQYF
>TRBV5-1|TRBJ2-5|NA|NA
TGCGCCAGCAGCAGCGCCACAGGGAGGTGGAAGACCCAGTACTTC
CASSSATGRWKTQYF
>TRBV2|TRBJ2-3|TRBD2|few
TGTGCCAGCAGTAAGACTAGCGGGGCAGATACGCAGTATTTT
CASSKTSGADTQYF
>TRBV5-1|TRBJ2-1|NA|NA
TGCGCCAGCAGCTTAGATGGTTCCTACAATGAGCAGTTCTTC
CASSLDGSYNEQFF
>TRBV3-1|TRBJ1-1|NA|many
TGTGCCAGCAGCCACCCTAAGGGGGGCACTGAAGCTTTCTTT
CASSHPKGGTEAFF
>TRBV20-1|TRBJ2-7|TRBD1|many
TGCAGTGCTAGCCCCGGGACAGGGGGCTGGGGCGAGCAGTACTTC
CSASPGTGGWGEQYF
>TRBV29-1|TRBJ2-5|TRBD2|NA
TGCAGCGTTACTAAGGGGACTAGCGGGAGGAGGGACCTCGGCTTC
CSVTKGTSGRRDLGF
>TRBV6-2/TRBV6-3|TRBJ2-3|TRBD2|few
TGTGCCAGCAGTTCGGGACTACTTAACGCAGATACGCAGTATTTT
CASSSGLLNADTQYF
>TRBV28|TRBJ1-4|NA|few
TGTGCCAGCAGTTTACTTGGGGGGCGTGTTATGGCAACTAATGAAAAACTGTTTTTT
CASSLLGGRVMATNEKLFF
>TRBV27|TRBJ2-6|NA|few
TGTGCCAGCTACCAACCCCCAGGGTCTGGGGCCAACGTCCTGACTTTC
CASYQPPGSGANVLTF
>TRBV9|TRBJ2-2|TRBD1|NA
TGTGCCAGCAGCGCCGGGACAGGTTCAAACACCGGGGAGCTGTTTTTT
CASSAGTGSNTGELFF
>TRBV29-1|TRBJ2-7|TRBD2|NA
TGCAGCGTTGGGGGCGGGGGGTTCTACGAGCAGTACTTC
CSVGGGGFYEQYF
>TRBV12-3/TRBV12-4|TRBJ1-2|NA|NA
TGTGCCAGCAGTTTACGGGCGTACGGCTACACCTTC
CASSLRAYGYTF
>TRBV6-5|TRBJ2-3|NA|medium-sized
TGTGCCAGTCGTGCTCGAGCGGGTCGCACAGATACGCAGTATTTT
CASRARAGRTDTQYF
>TRBV7-2|TRBJ2-3|TRBD2|few
TGTGCCAGCAGCCCAAAGGCGGGAGGAACAGATACGCAGTATTTT
CASSPKAGGTDTQYF
>TRBV18|TRBJ2-1|NA|NA
TGTGCCAGCTCACCAATCCCATCCTCCTACAATGAGCAGTTCTTC
CASSPIPSSYNEQFF
>TRBV20-1|TRBJ2-3|NA|few
TGCAGTGCCCTCGGTGGGACCTTCACAGATACGCAGTATTTT
CSALGGTFTDTQYF
>TRBV6-2/TRBV6-3|TRBJ2-1|TRBD2|few
TGTGCCAGCACCCTAGCGGTATTAAACAATGAGCAGTTCTTC
CASTLAVLNNEQFF
>TRBV7-3|TRBJ1-1|NA|many
TGTGCCAGCAGATTGGGGGAGAACACTGAAGCTTTCTTT
CASRLGENTEAFF
>TRBV3-1|TRBJ2-7|TRBD1|NA
TGTGCCAGCAGCCCTCGGACAGGGGGTAGGGACGAGCAGTACTTC
CASSPRTGGRDEQYF
>TRBV5-1|TRBJ1-3|NA|few
TGCGCCAGCAGGCTAATGGAGTACCCTGGAAACACCATATATTTT
CASRLMEYPGNTIYF
>TRBV28|TRBJ2-7|NA|many
TGTGCCAGCAGGCGGGGGGGACAGGGTACCGAGCAGTACTTC
CASRRGGQGTEQYF
>TRBV6-1|TRBJ1-1|NA|NA
TGTGCCAGCAGTGCAAACTCGAGGAACACTGAAGCTTTCTTT
CASSANSRNTEAFF
>TRBV20-1|TRBJ1-4|NA|few
TGCAGTGCTAGTTTGACTAATGAAAAACTGTTTTTT
CSASLTNEKLFF
>TRBV7-8|TRBJ2-7|NA|many
TGTGCCAGCAGCCCCCTCCTCTACGAGCAGTACTTC
CASSPLLYEQYF
>TRBV20-1|TRBJ2-1|TRBD2|few
TGCAGTGCTAGCGGTGGGCCTAGCGGGGGGCGCTCCTACAATGAGCAGTTCTTC
CSASGGPSGGRSYNEQFF
>TRBV18|TRBJ1-2|TRBD1|NA
TGTGCCAGCTCACCAACAGGGGAACCCTATGGCTACACCTTC
CASSPTGEPYGYTF
>TRBV16|TRBJ2-7|TRBD1|NA
TGTGCCAGCTTACGGGACAGGGGGTACGAGCAGTACTTC
CASLRDRGYEQYF
>TRBV11-3|TRBJ2-1|TRBD2|NA
TGTGCCAGCAGCTACACTAGCGGCCAGCAGTTCTTC
CASSYTSGQQFF
>TRBV9|TRBJ2-2|NA|NA
TGTGCCAGCAGCGTTCCACCAGAACCTAGGACCGGGGAGCTGTTTTTT
CASSVPPEPRTGELFF
>TRBV5-8|TRBJ2-3|TRBD1|few
TGTGCCAGCAGCATAGGACAGGGGGCTAGACCAGATACGCAGTATTTT
CASSIGQGARPDTQYF
>TRBV28|TRBJ1-5|NA|few
TGTGCCAGCAGTCGTACAAAACAGTATAGCAATCAGCCCCAGCATTTT
CASSRTKQYSNQPQHF
>TRBV20-1|TRBJ1-5|TRBD1|NA
TGCAGTGCTAGAGCCGGACAGGGCCCAAATCAGCCCCAGCATTTT
CSARAGQGPNQPQHF
>TRBV28|TRBJ1-1|NA|few
TGTGCCAGCATTGGTTGGACTGAAGCTTTCTTT
CASIGWTEAFF
>TRBV15|TRBJ2-7|TRBD2|NA
TGTGCCACCAGCAGAGGTGAAGCGGGGGGGAGCTTCTACGAGCAGTACTTC
CATSRGEAGGSFYEQYF
>TRBV20-1|TRBJ2-5|TRBD2|few
TGCAGTGCTTCGAAAGGGGAGGGACACCAAGAGACCCAGTACTTC
CSASKGEGHQETQYF
>TRBV27|TRBJ1-6|TRBD1|NA
TGTGCCAGTAGTCCAGGGGGCTTGGTGAATTCACCCCTCCACTTT
CASSPGGLVNSPLHF
>TRBV10-3|TRBJ1-3|TRBD1|many
TGTGCCATCAGTCCGGGACAGATCGACACCATATATTTT
CAISPGQIDTIYF
>TRBV28|TRBJ2-3|NA|NA
TGTGCCAGCAGCCTCTGGGGTAGCACAGATACGCAGTATTTT
CASSLWGSTDTQYF
>TRBV5-5|TRBJ2-1|TRBD2|NA
TGTGCCAGCAGCTTGGCCGGGGGGGGGCACAATGAGCAGTTCTTC
CASSLAGGGHNEQFF